The rows below give T cell receptor beta chains drawn from one sample of a study of T cell changes during pregnancy in multiple sclerosis. Profiling relied on immunoSEQ multiplex PCR, and the TCRdb table lists in-frame clones only, not all of them. Of around 21,000 clones listed, about 88% are singletons. Material: CD8+ T cells from peripheral blood mononuclear cells, obtained after pregnancy. The receptors were gathered from a female donor in good health, enrolled as a control in a pregnancy study. CDR3s include the opening cysteine and the closing phenylalanine or tryptophan. Each record gives: J gene, V gene, D gene, clone size, CDR3 protein, CDR3 DNA. D genes are given only for firm matches. Clone size is given for some rows only: seen once, a few or many times, or a class if the clone is expanded.

>TRBJ2-7|TRBV27|-|-
CASSWGQTYEQYF
TGTGCCAGCAGTTGGGGACAAACCTACGAGCAGTACTTC
>TRBJ2-1|TRBV30|TRBD2|-
CAWSVGLAVDEQFF
TGTGCCTGGAGTGTCGGACTAGCGGTAGATGAGCAGTTCTTC
>TRBJ1-5|TRBV6-5|TRBD1|-
CASSTGEAQPQHF
TGTGCCTCTTCGACAGGGGAAGCCCAGCCCCAGCATTTT
>TRBJ2-7|TRBV7-9|-|once
CASSPRSYEQYF
TGTGCCAGCAGCCCTAGGAGCTACGAGCAGTACTTC
>TRBJ1-1|TRBV19|TRBD1|-
CARRQGRRGTEAFF
TGTGCCAGAAGACAGGGGAGGCGGGGCACTGAAGCTTTCTTT
>TRBJ2-3|TRBV27|TRBD2|-
CASSKREVPADTQYF
TGTGCCAGCTCCAAGCGGGAGGTTCCCGCAGATACGCAGTATTTT
>TRBJ2-2|TRBV30|-|-
CAWSSTGELFF
TGTGCCTGGTCTTCCACCGGGGAGCTGTTTTTT
>TRBJ2-5|TRBV6-6|TRBD1|-
CASTPGTGPETQYF
TGTGCCAGCACCCCCGGGACAGGACCTGAGACCCAGTACTTC
>TRBJ1-1|TRBV19|-|-
CASSIAGGSAFF
TGTGCCAGTAGTATAGCGGGGGGCTCTGCTTTCTTT
>TRBJ2-5|TRBV7-9|TRBD2|-
CASSPGTSVQETQYF
TGTGCCAGCAGCCCGGGGACTAGCGTTCAAGAGACCCAGTACTTC
>TRBJ2-2|TRBV25-1|TRBD2|-
CASSESTSGKNTGELFF
TGTGCCAGCAGTGAATCCACTAGCGGGAAGAACACCGGGGAGCTGTTTTTT
>TRBJ2-7|TRBV5-1|TRBD2|-
CASSFTSGDSYEQYF
TGCGCCAGCAGCTTTACTAGCGGGGACTCCTACGAGCAGTACTTC
>TRBJ1-3|TRBV7-7|TRBD1|-
CASSLRQGGGNTIYF
TGTGCTAGCAGCTTAAGACAGGGAGGAGGAAACACCATATATTTT
>TRBJ2-1|TRBV29-1|TRBD2|-
CSVDWGRGNNEQFF
TGCAGCGTTGATTGGGGGAGGGGAAACAATGAGCAGTTCTTC
>TRBJ1-4|TRBV9|-|-
CASSGIHEKLFF
TGTGCCAGCTCAGGGATACATGAAAAACTGTTTTTT
>TRBJ2-1|TRBV30|TRBD2|few
CACSGTPGLVGNEQFF
TGTGCCTGCTCCGGAACCCCGGGACTAGTAGGAAATGAGCAGTTCTTC
>TRBJ2-7|TRBV7-9|-|-
CASSPNARYEQYF
TGTGCCAGCAGCCCTAACGCGCGCTACGAGCAGTACTTC
>TRBJ2-1|TRBV7-2|-|-
CASSARDLYNEQFF
TGTGCCAGCAGCGCCCGGGACTTGTACAATGAGCAGTTCTTC
>TRBJ2-7|TRBV21-1|-|-
CASSPHPAGGADEQYF
TGTGCCAGCAGCCCTCACCCAGCGGGGGGGGCGGACGAGCAGTACTTC
>TRBJ2-1|TRBV15|-|-
CATTIAVGYNEQFF
TGTGCCACCACAATAGCAGTTGGATACAATGAGCAGTTCTTC
>TRBJ2-1|TRBV27|TRBD2|-
CASTSGGAYNEQFF
TGTGCCAGCACTAGCGGGGGGGCCTACAATGAGCAGTTCTTC
>TRBJ1-2|TRBV29-1|TRBD1|-
CSVAVQGHGYTF
TGCAGCGTTGCCGTACAGGGGCATGGCTACACCTTC
>TRBJ2-7|TRBV7-2|TRBD1|-
CASSRPGQESSYEQYF
TGTGCCAGCAGCCGCCCGGGACAGGAAAGCTCCTACGAGCAGTACTTC
>TRBJ2-7|TRBV15|-|-
CATPKGGTPYEQYF
TGTGCCACCCCTAAGGGGGGGACGCCCTACGAGCAGTACTTC
>TRBJ2-1|TRBV5-6|TRBD2|-
CASSPDSGVSSYNEQFF
TGTGCCAGCAGCCCAGATAGCGGGGTGAGCTCCTACAATGAGCAGTTCTTC
>TRBJ1-2|TRBV7-8|-|-
CASSLGGGSYGYTF
TGTGCCAGCAGCTTAGGGGGGGGGTCGTATGGCTACACCTTC
>TRBJ1-2|TRBV2|-|-
CASSGRVNYGYTF
TGTGCCAGCAGTGGGAGGGTTAACTATGGCTACACCTTC
>TRBJ1-2|TRBV5-4|-|medium-sized
CASSTRGRGNYGYTF
TGTGCCAGCAGCACGAGAGGCCGGGGTAACTATGGCTACACCTTC
>TRBJ1-1|TRBV10-3|-|-
CAISGQDFSAFF
TGTGCCATCAGTGGACAGGACTTTTCCGCTTTCTTT
>TRBJ1-2|TRBV30|TRBD1|-
CAILRDRLYGYTF
TGTGCCATCCTAAGGGACAGACTCTATGGCTACACCTTC
>TRBJ2-7|TRBV5-6|TRBD1|-
CASSLRDRTYEQYF
TGTGCCAGCAGCTTGAGGGACAGGACCTACGAGCAGTACTTC
>TRBJ2-1|TRBV2|TRBD2|once
CASRGTSGGSYNEQFF
TGTGCCAGCAGGGGGACTAGCGGGGGATCCTACAATGAGCAGTTCTTC
>TRBJ2-1|TRBV19|TRBD2|-
CASRRTSGGYNEQFF
TGTGCCAGTAGGAGAACTAGCGGGGGATACAATGAGCAGTTCTTC
>TRBJ2-7|TRBV5-5|-|-
CASSLYSGDDEQYF
TGTGCCAGCAGCTTGTATTCAGGGGATGACGAGCAGTACTTC
>TRBJ1-1|TRBV19|-|-
CASSIGGSEAFF
TGTGCCAGTAGTATAGGGGGCTCTGAAGCTTTCTTT
>TRBJ1-5|TRBV30|TRBD1|-
CAYDRGGGNQPQHF
TGTGCCTACGACAGGGGAGGAGGCAATCAGCCCCAGCATTTT
>TRBJ1-1|TRBV6-1|TRBD1|few
CASSEARGRVEAFF
TGTGCCAGCAGTGAAGCCAGGGGGCGCGTAGAAGCTTTCTTT
>TRBJ1-4|TRBV7-9|-|-
CASSLGLNEKLFF
TGTGCCAGCAGCTTAGGGCTTAATGAAAAACTGTTTTTT
>TRBJ1-5|TRBV7-8|-|-
CASNDGRGRDSNQPQHF
TGTGCCAGCAACGACGGACGGGGTAGGGATAGCAATCAGCCCCAGCATTTT
>TRBJ2-3|TRBV9|-|-
CASSVGLLDTQYF
TGTGCCAGCAGCGTAGGACTACTGGATACGCAGTATTTT
>TRBJ2-2|TRBV27|-|-
CASSRTGELFF
TGTGCCAGCAGTCGGACCGGGGAGCTGTTTTTT
>TRBJ1-1|TRBV7-8|TRBD1|-
CASSKTTGTVNTEAFF
TGTGCCAGCAGCAAAACGACCGGGACAGTTAACACTGAAGCTTTCTTT
>TRBJ2-2|TRBV6-5|TRBD2|-
CASSPGTSYTGELFF
TGTGCCAGCAGCCCAGGGACTAGCTACACCGGGGAGCTGTTTTTT
>TRBJ2-1|TRBV10-2|-|-
CASSLAGSWNEQFF
TGCGCCAGCAGCTTGGCGGGGTCCTGGAATGAGCAGTTCTTC
>TRBJ2-7|TRBV6-1|-|-
CASSEQGRGQNYEQYF
TGTGCCAGCAGTGAACAGGGGAGGGGTCAGAACTACGAGCAGTACTTC
>TRBJ2-7|TRBV7-9|-|-
CASSQGPTEQYF
TGTGCCAGCAGCCAGGGGCCCACCGAGCAGTACTTC